A selection of T cell receptor beta chains follows, all from one sample in a study of blood T cell repertoires in COVID-19. Repertoires were generated with immunoSEQ multiplex PCR, while TCRdb's copy carries only in-frame clones and drops some. The repertoire holds around 52,000 clones, with more than 70% as singletons. The material sequenced was peripheral blood. Source of these receptors: a woman of 80 years or more with acute or convalescent COVID-19. The CDR3 runs from the conserved cysteine through the conserved F or W. A D gene is named only where the DNA matches it firmly. Clone sizes are given selectively: once, few, many, or a class where the clone is expanded.

J,D,size,V,CDR3,DNA
TRBJ1-1,NA,NA,TRBV3-1/TRBV3-2,CASSHFRGEAFF,TGTGCCAGCAGTCACTTCCGGGGTGAAGCTTTCTTT
TRBJ2-6,NA,NA,TRBV6-5,CASSYGGSGANVLTF,TGTGCCAGCAGTTACGGAGGCTCTGGGGCCAACGTCCTGACTTTC
TRBJ2-2,NA,NA,TRBV10-1,CASSDAVPGELFF,TGCGCCAGCAGCGATGCGGTTCCCGGGGAGCTGTTTTTT
TRBJ2-1,TRBD2,NA,TRBV7-9,CASSLAGLAGGLEQFF,TGTGCCAGCAGCTTAGCCGGACTAGCGGGGGGGCTTGAGCAGTTCTTC
TRBJ1-4,NA,once,TRBV5-1,CASSFLGAVNEKLFF,TGCGCCAGCAGCTTCTTGGGAGCAGTTAATGAAAAACTGTTTTTT
TRBJ2-3,NA,NA,TRBV24-1,CATSDLGTDTQYF,TGTGCCACCAGTGATCTCGGCACAGATACGCAGTATTTT
TRBJ1-1,TRBD1,NA,TRBV30,CAGDSFMNTEAFF,TGTGCCGGGGACAGCTTCATGAACACTGAAGCTTTCTTT
TRBJ1-5,TRBD1,few,TRBV6-5,CASSPGQGGQPQHF,TGTGCCAGCAGCCCAGGACAGGGAGGGCAGCCCCAGCATTTT
TRBJ1-1,NA,NA,TRBV3-1/TRBV3-2,CASTPSGGGTEAFF,TGTGCCAGCACCCCCAGTGGGGGAGGCACTGAAGCTTTCTTT
TRBJ2-1,TRBD2,NA,TRBV19,CASSRQRGGPAAQFF,TGTGCCAGTAGTAGGCAACGGGGGGGCCCAGCCGCACAGTTCTTC
TRBJ1-6,TRBD1,NA,TRBV30,CACQGTARSPLHF,TGTGCCTGCCAGGGGACAGCGCGTTCACCCCTCCACTTT
TRBJ1-1,NA,NA,TRBV30,CAEMGPNTEAFF,TGTGCCGAAATGGGCCCGAACACTGAAGCTTTCTTT
TRBJ2-5,TRBD1,NA,TRBV4-1,CASSQAMDRDQETQYF,TGCGCCAGCAGCCAAGCCATGGACAGGGATCAAGAGACCCAGTACTTC
TRBJ2-3,NA,NA,TRBV5-1,CASSYSPDVSTDTQYF,TGCGCCAGCAGTTACAGTCCAGACGTGTCGACAGATACGCAGTATTTT
TRBJ1-1,NA,NA,TRBV3-1/TRBV3-2,CASSQGGATEAFF,TGTGCCAGCAGCCAAGGGGGAGCGACTGAAGCTTTCTTT
TRBJ2-1,TRBD2,NA,TRBV19,CASSASGKSYNEQFF,TGTGCCAGTAGTGCTAGCGGGAAATCCTACAATGAGCAGTTCTTC
TRBJ2-3,NA,NA,TRBV7-2,CASSPTRVTDTQYF,TGTGCCAGCAGCCCTACACGGGTCACAGATACGCAGTATTTT
TRBJ2-7,TRBD1,NA,TRBV3-1/TRBV3-2,CASSLPGQGLEQYF,TGTGCCAGCAGTTTACCGGGACAGGGCCTCGAGCAGTACTTC
TRBJ2-3,TRBD2,once,TRBV3-1/TRBV3-2,CASSPLAGGGHTQYF,TGTGCCAGCAGCCCATTAGCGGGGGGCGGACATACGCAGTATTTT
TRBJ1-3,NA,NA,TRBV5-1,CASSLGGGNANTIYF,TGCGCCAGCAGCTTGGGCGGGGGAAACGCAAACACCATATATTTT
TRBJ2-3,NA,NA,TRBV24-1,CATRSSSTDTQYF,TGTGCCACCAGGAGCTCCTCCACAGATACGCAGTATTTT
TRBJ1-2,TRBD1,NA,TRBV7-8,CASSLDWTGGVYGYTF,TGTGCCAGCAGCTTAGACTGGACAGGGGGGGTCTATGGCTACACCTTC
TRBJ1-3,NA,NA,TRBV7-9,CASSLTGAGNTIYF,TGTGCCAGCAGCCTGACAGGAGCTGGAAACACCATATATTTT
TRBJ1-1,TRBD1,NA,TRBV5-1,CASSLGTGGNTEAFF,TGCGCCAGCAGCTTGGGGACAGGGGGCAACACTGAAGCTTTCTTT
TRBJ1-2,TRBD1,NA,TRBV9,CASSTWDRAPEGYTF,TGTGCCAGCAGCACTTGGGACAGGGCCCCTGAGGGCTACACCTTC
TRBJ1-3,NA,NA,TRBV18,CASSPGRARGNTIYF,TGTGCCAGCTCACCAGGGAGGGCCCGAGGAAACACCATATATTTT
TRBJ1-2,TRBD1,NA,TRBV3-1/TRBV3-2,CASSPGQGYGYTF,TGTGCCAGCAGCCCGGGACAGGGCTATGGCTACACCTTC
TRBJ1-2,NA,NA,TRBV18,CASSPPTGFGYTF,TGTGCCAGCTCACCACCTACAGGGTTCGGCTACACCTTC
TRBJ1-2,TRBD1,NA,TRBV5-6,CASRSTGNGYTF,TGTGCCAGCAGATCGACAGGGAATGGCTACACCTTC
TRBJ1-2,NA,NA,TRBV3-1/TRBV3-2,CASSQDRGSLGGYTF,TGTGCCAGCAGCCAAGATCGAGGCTCCCTGGGTGGCTACACCTTC
TRBJ2-3,TRBD2,NA,TRBV7-9,CASSSRAAGDTDTQYF,TGTGCCAGCAGCTCGCGAGCAGCGGGGGACACAGATACGCAGTATTTT
TRBJ1-4,NA,NA,TRBV7-9,CASSLAGAAEKLFF,TGTGCCAGCAGCTTAGCGGGGGCAGCCGAAAAACTGTTTTTT
TRBJ1-3,NA,once,TRBV2,CASSPGLSGNTIYF,TGTGCCAGCTCACCAGGGCTCTCTGGAAACACCATATATTTT
TRBJ2-5,NA,NA,TRBV5-1,CASSSGRETQYF,TGCGCCAGCAGCTCAGGGAGGGAGACCCAGTACTTC
TRBJ1-1,NA,NA,TRBV7-2,CASSLEHYGRTEAFF,TGTGCCAGCAGCTTGGAGCACTATGGGAGAACTGAAGCTTTCTTT
TRBJ2-7,NA,NA,TRBV19,CASSIGVLTSEQYF,TGTGCCAGTAGTATCGGCGTACTAACAAGCGAGCAGTACTTC
TRBJ1-2,NA,NA,TRBV6-5,CASTLRGNYGYTF,TGTGCCAGCACCCTGAGGGGGAACTATGGCTACACCTTC
TRBJ2-5,NA,NA,TRBV11-2,CASSVKETQYF,TGTGCCAGCAGCGTCAAAGAGACCCAGTACTTC
TRBJ2-2,NA,NA,TRBV24-1,CATSDPPGGGELFF,TGTGCCACCAGTGATCCCCCCGGGGGCGGGGAGCTGTTTTTT
TRBJ1-2,TRBD1,NA,TRBV5-6,CASSFTGGPNYGYTF,TGTGCCAGCAGCTTTACAGGGGGCCCTAACTATGGCTACACCTTC
TRBJ1-4,TRBD1,NA,TRBV2,CASSSLTGGGNEKLFF,TGTGCCAGCAGTTCCCTGACAGGGGGAGGAAATGAAAAACTGTTTTTT
TRBJ2-2,TRBD2,NA,TRBV5-5,CASSATGLAGRNTGELFF,TGTGCCAGCAGCGCGACCGGACTAGCGGGGAGAAACACCGGGGAGCTGTTTTTT
TRBJ1-2,NA,NA,TRBV3-1/TRBV3-2,CASSLGQSSYTF,TGTGCCAGCAGCCTTGGACAGTCTAGCTACACCTTC
TRBJ2-1,NA,NA,TRBV9,CASSVLADNEQFF,TGTGCCAGCAGCGTACTCGCAGACAATGAGCAGTTCTTC
TRBJ2-1,NA,NA,TRBV21-1,CASSKTSTSGGANEQFF,TGTGCCAGCAGCAAAACTTCGACTAGCGGGGGGGCCAATGAGCAGTTCTTC
TRBJ1-6,NA,NA,TRBV3-1/TRBV3-2,CASGQARTHSPLHF,TGTGCCAGCGGGCAGGCGAGAACTCACTCACCCCTCCACTTT
TRBJ2-2,NA,NA,TRBV5-1,CASSFVVAGNTGELFF,TGCGCCAGCAGCTTTGTTGTCGCAGGGAACACCGGGGAGCTGTTTTTT
TRBJ1-2,NA,NA,TRBV27,CASSLQGNYGYTF,TGTGCCAGCAGCCTACAGGGTAACTATGGCTACACCTTC
TRBJ1-2,TRBD1,NA,TRBV3-1/TRBV3-2,CASSHSGRGLFSDGYTF,TGTGCCAGCAGCCATTCTGGCAGGGGGCTTTTCTCTGATGGCTACACCTTC
TRBJ1-1,TRBD1,NA,TRBV5-1,CASSLVEGAEAFF,TGCGCCAGCAGCTTGGTAGAGGGGGCGGAAGCTTTCTTT
TRBJ2-3,TRBD2,NA,TRBV29-1,CSVGVAGVEDTQYF,TGCAGCGTTGGCGTAGCGGGGGTGGAAGATACGCAGTATTTT
TRBJ2-5,NA,NA,TRBV19,CASNPTAGETQYF,TGTGCCAGTAACCCCACGGCGGGGGAGACCCAGTACTTC
TRBJ1-2,TRBD1,NA,TRBV6-5,CASSPFQGAPGYTF,TGTGCCAGCAGTCCCTTTCAGGGGGCGCCTGGCTACACCTTC
TRBJ1-1,NA,NA,TRBV19,CATTGGIAEAFF,TGTGCCACCACCGGCGGCATCGCTGAAGCTTTCTTT
TRBJ1-1,NA,NA,TRBV4-2,CASSQEWANTEAFF,TGTGCCAGCAGCCAAGAGTGGGCAAACACTGAAGCTTTCTTT
TRBJ1-1,NA,NA,TRBV5-4,CASSLDVDSTNTEAFF,TGTGCCAGCAGCTTGGATGTCGACAGTACGAACACTGAAGCTTTCTTT
TRBJ1-1,TRBD1,NA,TRBV6-6,CASRDRDTEAFF,TGTGCCAGCAGAGACAGGGACACTGAAGCTTTCTTT
TRBJ2-3,TRBD1,NA,TRBV3-1/TRBV3-2,CASGGAGTALDTQYF,TGTGCCAGCGGGGGCGCAGGGACAGCCCTGGATACGCAGTATTTT